This TCR beta chain was captured in a study of CXCR3-negative and CXCR3-positive naive CD8 T cells. Broader study findings: Comparison of naive cells showed more hydrophobic TRB CDR3s in CXCR3-positive than in CXCR3-negative naive cells.

Comments on this clonotype: Its antigen is not identified.

Germline CDR1 and CDR2: SQVTM and ANQGSEA. The CDR3 consists of 14 residues. UMI-labeled TRB cDNA libraries were prepared by 5' RACE. TCRdb reprocessed the 5' RACE reads and keeps a single row for each CDR3 protein, giving no DNA. Its table lists around 140,000 distinct CDR3 sequences. Sequencing used naive CXCR3- CD8+ T cells from blood. The sample's subset: CD45RO-CCR7+CD27+CD95- naive CD8+ T cells lacking CXCR3 (TNR3-). The chain has TRBV29-1 and TRBJ1-2. This TCR came from a human donor in good health. Some clones in this sample may be carry-over from other donors' samples. CDR3: CSVERGAGNYGYTF.